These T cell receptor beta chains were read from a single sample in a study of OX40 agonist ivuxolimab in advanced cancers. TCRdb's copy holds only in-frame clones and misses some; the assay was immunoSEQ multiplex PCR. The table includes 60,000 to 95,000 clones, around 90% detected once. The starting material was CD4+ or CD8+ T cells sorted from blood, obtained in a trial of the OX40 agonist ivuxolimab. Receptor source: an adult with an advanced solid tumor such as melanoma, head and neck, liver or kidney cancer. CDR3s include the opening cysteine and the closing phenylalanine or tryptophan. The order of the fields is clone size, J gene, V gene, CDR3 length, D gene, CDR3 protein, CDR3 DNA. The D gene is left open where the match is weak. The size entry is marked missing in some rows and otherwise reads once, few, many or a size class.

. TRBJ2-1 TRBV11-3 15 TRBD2 CASSSGLGNYNEQFF TGTGCCAGCAGCTCGGGACTAGGGAACTACAATGAGCAGTTCTTC
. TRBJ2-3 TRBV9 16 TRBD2 CASSPMGLAGTDTQYF TGTGCCAGCAGCCCCATGGGACTAGCGGGAACAGATACGCAGTATTTT
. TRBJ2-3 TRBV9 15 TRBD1 CASSARTGSTDTQYF TGTGCCAGCAGCGCAAGGACAGGGAGCACAGATACGCAGTATTTT
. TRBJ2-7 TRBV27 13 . CASSSGPVYGQYF TGTGCCAGCAGTTCTGGGCCTGTCTACGGGCAGTACTTC
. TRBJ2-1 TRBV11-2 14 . CASSVSRSFDEQFF TGTGCCAGCAGCGTTTCAAGGTCTTTCGATGAGCAGTTCTTC
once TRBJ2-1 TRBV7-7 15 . CASSLDRGGGDEQFF TGTGCCAGCAGCTTAGATCGGGGAGGGGGCGATGAGCAGTTCTTC
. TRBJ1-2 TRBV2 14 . CASTETEFNYGYTF TGTGCCAGCACCGAAACGGAGTTTAACTATGGCTACACCTTC
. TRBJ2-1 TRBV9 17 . CASSATATALSYNEQFF TGTGCCAGCAGCGCGACCGCGACGGCCCTCTCCTACAATGAGCAGTTCTTC
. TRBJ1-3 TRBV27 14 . CASRLRSSGNTIYF TGTGCCAGCAGATTACGGAGCTCTGGAAACACCATATATTTT
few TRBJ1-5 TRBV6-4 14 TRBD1 CASRGQGRNQPQHF TGTGCCAGCAGAGGACAGGGGCGGAATCAGCCCCAGCATTTT
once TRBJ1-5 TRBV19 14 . CASSMGGSNQPQHF TGTGCCAGTAGTATGGGGGGGAGCAATCAGCCCCAGCATTTT
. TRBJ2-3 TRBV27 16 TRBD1 CASSLGTGAPTDTQYF TGTGCCAGCAGTTTAGGGACAGGGGCACCAACAGATACGCAGTATTTT
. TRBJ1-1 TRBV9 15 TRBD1 CASSVTGGGSTEAFF TGTGCCAGCAGCGTGACAGGGGGTGGTAGCACTGAAGCTTTCTTT
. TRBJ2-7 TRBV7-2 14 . CASSLAGSSYEQYF TGTGCCAGCAGCTTAGCGGGAAGCTCCTACGAGCAGTACTTC
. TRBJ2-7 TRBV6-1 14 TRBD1 CASKGTGGSYEQYF TGTGCCAGCAAAGGGACAGGGGGATCCTACGAGCAGTACTTC
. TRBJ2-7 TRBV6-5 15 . CASSYSLQGEGEQYF TGTGCCAGCAGTTACTCTCTACAGGGGGAGGGCGAGCAGTACTTC
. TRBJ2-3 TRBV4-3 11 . CASSLGDTQYF TGCGCCAGCAGCCTGGGAGATACGCAGTATTTT
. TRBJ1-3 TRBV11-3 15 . CASRQNRDAGNTIYF TGTGCCAGCAGACAGAACAGGGACGCTGGAAACACCATATATTTT
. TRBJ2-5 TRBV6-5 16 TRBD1 CASSSRLGQEKETQYF TGTGCCAGCAGTTCACGACTGGGACAGGAGAAAGAGACCCAGTACTTC
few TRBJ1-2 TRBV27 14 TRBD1 CASSSHSGGNGYTF TGTGCCAGCAGTTCCCATTCAGGGGGGAATGGCTACACCTTC
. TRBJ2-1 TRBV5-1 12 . CASSWPDNEQFF TGCGCCAGCAGCTGGCCCGACAATGAGCAGTTCTTC
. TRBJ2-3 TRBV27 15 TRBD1 CASRPPGQGTHTQYF TGTGCCAGCAGACCACCGGGACAGGGCACACATACGCAGTATTTT
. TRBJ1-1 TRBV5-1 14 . CASTPQGENGKAFF TGCGCCAGCACCCCACAGGGAGAGAATGGGAAAGCTTTCTTT
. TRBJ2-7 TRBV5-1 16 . CASSLGRRIGPYEQYF TGCGCCAGCAGCTTGGGCCGACGTATAGGACCCTACGAGCAGTACTTC
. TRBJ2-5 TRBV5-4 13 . CASSLAMAETQYF TGTGCCAGCAGCTTGGCGATGGCGGAGACCCAGTACTTC
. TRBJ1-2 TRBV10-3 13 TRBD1 CAITQGPDYGYTF TGTGCCATCACACAGGGGCCGGACTATGGCTACACCTTC
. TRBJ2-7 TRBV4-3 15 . CASSQDRWSSYEQYF TGCGCCAGCAGCCAAGATAGATGGAGCTCCTACGAGCAGTACTTC
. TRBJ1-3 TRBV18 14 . CASSQTGAGNTIYF TGTGCCAGCTCACAGACAGGCGCTGGAAACACCATATATTTT
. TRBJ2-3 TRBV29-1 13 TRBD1 CSVQGAGTDTQYF TGCAGCGTCCAGGGGGCGGGGACAGATACGCAGTATTTT
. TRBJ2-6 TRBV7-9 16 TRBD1 CASSPRTGVRANVLTF TGTGCCAGCAGCCCCAGGACAGGGGTGAGGGCCAACGTCCTGACTTTC
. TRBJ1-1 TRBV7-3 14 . CASSLGPGNTEAFF TGTGCCAGCAGCTTAGGTCCAGGGAACACTGAAGCTTTCTTT
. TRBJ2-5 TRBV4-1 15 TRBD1 CASSQESRGRETQYF TGCGCCAGCAGCCAAGAGTCAAGGGGGCGAGAGACCCAGTACTTC
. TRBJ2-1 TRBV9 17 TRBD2 CASSVGSGGAQYNEQFF TGTGCCAGCAGCGTAGGAAGCGGGGGGGCTCAGTACAATGAGCAGTTCTTC
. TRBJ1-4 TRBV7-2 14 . CASSVGGANEKLFF TGTGCCAGCAGCGTCGGGGGCGCAAATGAAAAACTGTTTTTT
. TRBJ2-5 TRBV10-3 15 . CAISESVGIGETQYF TGTGCCATCAGTGAGTCGGTGGGTATTGGGGAGACCCAGTACTTC
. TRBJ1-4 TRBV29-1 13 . CSVREDSYEKLFF TGCAGCGTTAGGGAGGACAGTTACGAAAAACTGTTTTTT
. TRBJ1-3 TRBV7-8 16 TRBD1 CASSNHRGQTGNTIYF TGTGCCAGCAGCAACCACAGGGGGCAGACTGGAAACACCATATATTTT